These 27 T cell receptor beta chains came from one sample sequenced in a study of CXCR3-negative and CXCR3-positive naive CD8 T cells. Whole-study findings and limits: Hydrophobicity of TRB CDR3s was greater in CXCR3-positive naive cells than in CXCR3-negative naive cells.

These receptors' antigens are unknown. The libraries of TRB cDNA were constructed through 5' RACE using UMI labels. From its re-call of the 5' RACE reads, TCRdb lists each CDR3 protein once, without DNA. The listing records roughly 110,000 distinct CDR3 sequences. What was sequenced was naive CXCR3+ CD8+ T cells from blood. Described subset: CD45RO-CCR7+CD27+CD95- naive CD8+ T cells expressing CXCR3 (TNR3+). The receptors here all came from a human donor in good health. Some clones in this sample may be carry-over from other donors' samples.

This chain links TRBV14 with TRBJ2-7. The CDR3 is 12 residues long. From germline, CDR1 is SGHDN and CDR2 FVKESK. CDR3 loop: CASSQLNYEQYF.

V usage is TRBV13 and J usage is TRBJ1-1; the TRBD1 assignment by TCRdb is unverifiable without DNA. This CDR3 contains 14 residues. Germline values: CDR1 PRHDT, CDR2 FYEKMQ (reference sequence). CDR3: CASSPRTVFTEAFF.

The chain links TRBV3-1 to TRBJ2-4; without DNA, the TCRdb call of TRBD2 cannot be checked. The germline gives CDR1 LGHDT, CDR2 YNNKEL (reference sequence). This CDR3 contains 18 residues. The chain's CDR3 is CASSQEIAGGLAKNIQYF.

The chain links TRBV6-2 or TRBV6-3 to TRBJ1-2. The CDR3 loop spans 13 amino acids. Germline V gene sequence: CDR1 MNHEY, CDR2 SVGEGT. This CDR3 is CASSYVGFGGYTF.

The chain links TRBV29-1 to TRBJ1-4; TCRdb designates TRBD1, a call that cannot be tested without DNA. This CDR3 has 14 residues. Germline loops: CDR1 SQVTM, CDR2 ANQGSEA. The CDR3 protein is CSVAGARGEEKLFF.

The chain uses TRBV20-1 and TRBJ1-1; TCRdb designates TRBD1, a call that cannot be tested without DNA. The CDR3 consists of 14 residues. In germline, CDR1 is DFQATT, CDR2 SNEGSKA (reference sequence). The CDR3 reads CSAPAGGLGTEAFF.

The chain couples TRBV19 to TRBJ2-7. The CDR3 loop spans 14 amino acids. Germline V gene sequence: CDR1 LNHDA, CDR2 SQIVND (reference sequence). CDR3: CASKDQLYSYEQYF.

This sequence joins TRBV12-3 or TRBV12-4 and TRBJ2-2; TCRdb selects TRBD1, and the lack of DNA leaves this call unchecked. The length of the CDR3 is 17 residues. The CDR3 spells CASSLGGQGARTGELFF.

CDR3 sequence: CASSLGLGFNTGELFF. The V call is TRBV7-2, the J call TRBJ2-2; checking the TCRdb D call of TRBD2 is not possible without DNA. The CDR3 totals 16 residues. Germline V gives CDR1 SGHTA, CDR2 FQGNSA.

The V and J genes are TRBV13 and TRBJ1-1; TCRdb's D call, TRBD1, is unchecked because there is no DNA. Germline V gene data show CDR1 as PRHDT and CDR2 as FYEKMQ (reference sequence). The CDR3 contains 14 residues. CDR3: CASSPTGGITEAFF.

This rearrangement joins TRBV19 to TRBJ2-5; the TCRdb D gene call, TRBD1, has no DNA to confirm it. Germline lookup yields CDR1 LNHDA and CDR2 SQIVND (reference sequence). The CDR3 runs to 14 residues. CDR3 region: CASRPRTGAETQYF.

The chain has TRBV9 and TRBJ2-1; the D call from TCRdb, TRBD2, cannot be confirmed without DNA. This CDR3 comprises 14 residues. Germline CDR1 and CDR2: SGDLS and YYNGEE. CDR3 region: CASSVAGEINEQFF. The full variable domain, its missing parts supplied by reference TRBV9 and TRBJ2-1, is DSGVTQTPKHLITATGQRVTLRCSPRSGDLSVYWYQQSLDQGLQFLIQYYNGEERAKGNILERFSAQQFPDLHSELNLSSLELGDSALYFCASSVAGEINEQFFGPGTRLTVL.

The V and J genes are TRBV29-1 and TRBJ2-7; absent DNA, TCRdb's TRBD1 call cannot be checked. CDR3 length: 12 residues. Germline lookup yields CDR1 SQVTM and CDR2 ANQGSEA. CDR3 in amino acids: CSVEATGNEQYF.

The J gene is TRBJ1-2, the V gene TRBV30. CDR3 length: 11 residues. From germline, CDR1 is GTSNPN and CDR2 SVGIG (reference sequence). CDR3 sequence reads: CAWSVLDGYAF.

The CDR3 is CASSLEAGSTEAFF. V gene TRBV7-6 combines with J gene TRBJ1-1; TCRdb gives TRBD1 as the D gene, but with no DNA this cannot be confirmed. CDR3 length: 14 residues. Looked up from germline, CDR1 is SGHVS and CDR2 is FNYEAQ.

The chain carries TRBV7-3 and TRBJ2-2; as DNA is missing, the TRBD2 call by TCRdb cannot be tested. Per the germline V gene, CDR1 is SGHTA and CDR2 is FQGTGA. This CDR3 is built from 15 residues. The CDR3 is CASSVLAGGPGELFF.

The CDR3: CSVEDPKRGMDTEAFF. The chain couples TRBV29-1 to TRBJ1-1. The V gene's germline CDR1 is SQVTM and CDR2 ANQGSEA. This CDR3 comprises 16 residues.

V is TRBV30 and J is TRBJ1-1; TCRdb proposes TRBD1, but this gene call is untestable without DNA. The CDR3 has 14 amino acids. In germline, CDR1 is GTSNPN, CDR2 SVGIG (reference sequence). The CDR3: CAWSGDRLNTEAFF.

The V call is TRBV29-1, the J call TRBJ1-1. Germline V lookup: CDR1 SQVTM, CDR2 ANQGSEA. This CDR3 comprises 12 residues. The CDR3 sequence is CSVETGSTEAFF.

The gene calls are TRBV7-3 and TRBJ2-7; TCRdb selects TRBD2, and the lack of DNA leaves this call unchecked. CDR3 length equals 15 residues. The germline V gene has CDR1 SGHTA and CDR2 FQGTGA. The CDR3 loop reads CASSSPRLVIYEQYF.

The chain employs TRBV20-1 and TRBJ1-4; with no DNA, the TCRdb D assignment of TRBD1 cannot be verified. The CDR3 sequence is 13 residues long. Germline CDR1 reads DFQATT; CDR2 reads SNEGSKA (reference sequence). The CDR3 spells CSAWDRDVVKLFF.

The genes are TRBV29-1 and TRBJ2-7; lacking DNA, the TRBD1 call made by TCRdb goes unchecked. This CDR3 has 13 amino acids. Germline V gene data show CDR1 as SQVTM and CDR2 as ANQGSEA. CDR3 sequence reads: CSVTPTGLGEQYF.

The chain joins TRBV20-1 to TRBJ2-7; the D gene TCRdb calls, TRBD2, cannot be checked with no DNA. This CDR3 contains 14 residues. Germline V gene lookup returns CDR1 DFQATT and CDR2 SNEGSKA (reference sequence). The CDR3 region is CSARGVGKSYEQYF.

The chain is built from TRBV6-1 and TRBJ1-1. The CDR3 covers 14 residues. The germline gives CDR1 MNHNS, CDR2 SASEGT. CDR3: CASIVQVVNTEAFF.

The chain joins TRBV29-1 to TRBJ2-2; absent DNA, TCRdb's TRBD2 call cannot be checked. The CDR3 length is 13 residues. Germline loops: CDR1 SQVTM, CDR2 ANQGSEA. CDR3 loop: CSVTSENTGELFF.

This chain uses TRBV7-9 with TRBJ1-3; TCRdb's D gene call, TRBD1, goes unchecked for lack of DNA. The CDR3 extends over 19 amino acids. Germline V gene data show CDR1 as SEHNR and CDR2 as FQNEAQ (reference sequence). CDR3 region: CASSPLETGSFFSGNTIYF.

J is TRBJ1-3 and V is TRBV29-1. The germline V gene encodes CDR1 SQVTM and CDR2 ANQGSEA. The CDR3 covers 13 residues. The CDR3 protein is CSVKLLSGNTIYF.